A selection of T cell receptor beta chains follows, all from one sample in a study of cytomegalovirus exposure and HLA in healthy donors. Data came from immunoSEQ multiplex PCR; TCRdb stores just in-frame clones and leaves some out. The top ten clones hold around 2.7% of a sample with 90,000 to 130,000 clones, under 85% of them seen once. The sample was PBMCs. The receptors derive from a woman younger than 35 in good health and CMV-seronegative. The CDR3 runs from the conserved cysteine through the conserved F or W. Each record gives: clone size, D gene, J gene, V gene, CDR3 length, CDR3 protein, CDR3 DNA. D genes are given only for firm matches. Not every row has a clone size; where given, it reads once, few, many or a size class.

clone size: .; D gene: .; J gene: TRBJ2-7; V gene: TRBV11-2; CDR3 length: 10; CDR3 protein: CASRLVEQYF; CDR3 DNA: TGTGCCAGCAGACTAGTCGAGCAGTACTTC
clone size: once; D gene: .; J gene: TRBJ1-5; V gene: TRBV6-5; CDR3 length: 13; CDR3 protein: CASRETSYQPQHF; CDR3 DNA: TGTGCCAGCAGGGAGACCTCTTATCAGCCCCAGCATTTT
clone size: .; D gene: .; J gene: TRBJ2-1; V gene: TRBV7-2; CDR3 length: 15; CDR3 protein: CASSFDQGQGNEQFF; CDR3 DNA: TGTGCCAGCAGCTTCGATCAGGGTCAGGGCAATGAGCAGTTCTTC
clone size: .; D gene: TRBD1; J gene: TRBJ2-7; V gene: TRBV11-2; CDR3 length: 14; CDR3 protein: CASSNGTGAYEQYF; CDR3 DNA: TGTGCCAGCAGCAACGGGACAGGGGCGTACGAGCAGTACTTC
clone size: .; D gene: .; J gene: TRBJ1-2; V gene: TRBV29-1; CDR3 length: 16; CDR3 protein: CSVEGWIGGVVAGYTF; CDR3 DNA: TGCAGCGTTGAAGGATGGATCGGGGGGGTCGTGGCTGGCTACACCTTC
clone size: .; D gene: .; J gene: TRBJ2-5; V gene: TRBV2; CDR3 length: 15; CDR3 protein: CASSDVLGGRETQYF; CDR3 DNA: TGTGCCAGCAGTGACGTGTTGGGAGGTCGGGAGACCCAGTACTTC
clone size: .; D gene: .; J gene: TRBJ1-1; V gene: TRBV2; CDR3 length: 13; CDR3 protein: CASSYDRNTEAFF; CDR3 DNA: TGTGCCAGCAGTTATGACAGGAACACTGAAGCTTTCTTT
clone size: .; D gene: TRBD1; J gene: TRBJ1-1; V gene: TRBV2; CDR3 length: 14; CDR3 protein: CASRGQRAHTEAFF; CDR3 DNA: TGTGCCAGCAGGGGACAGAGGGCCCACACTGAAGCTTTCTTT
clone size: .; D gene: .; J gene: TRBJ1-5; V gene: TRBV21-1; CDR3 length: 14; CDR3 protein: CASSNWRGCQPQHF; CDR3 DNA: TGTGCCAGCAGCAATTGGAGGGGCTGTCAGCCCCAGCATTTT
clone size: .; D gene: .; J gene: TRBJ1-3; V gene: TRBV9; CDR3 length: 16; CDR3 protein: CASSPMDSSSGNTIYF; CDR3 DNA: TGTGCCAGCAGCCCGATGGACAGTTCGTCTGGAAACACCATATATTTT
clone size: .; D gene: .; J gene: TRBJ2-3; V gene: TRBV27; CDR3 length: 13; CDR3 protein: CASSLRSGDTQYF; CDR3 DNA: TGTGCCAGCAGTTTACGGAGTGGGGATACGCAGTATTTT
clone size: .; D gene: .; J gene: TRBJ1-5; V gene: TRBV7-3; CDR3 length: 18; CDR3 protein: CASSLEALATGPNQPQHF; CDR3 DNA: TGTGCCAGCAGCTTAGAGGCTTTAGCGACAGGCCCCAATCAGCCCCAGCATTTT
clone size: .; D gene: .; J gene: TRBJ2-7; V gene: TRBV27; CDR3 length: 14; CDR3 protein: CASSLRGMGYEQYF; CDR3 DNA: TGTGCCAGCAGCCTAAGGGGGATGGGATACGAGCAGTACTTC
clone size: .; D gene: .; J gene: TRBJ1-2; V gene: TRBV6-1; CDR3 length: 12; CDR3 protein: CATTGTNYGYTF; CDR3 DNA: TGTGCCACTACAGGGACTAACTATGGCTACACCTTC
clone size: .; D gene: TRBD2; J gene: TRBJ2-7; V gene: TRBV5-4; CDR3 length: 14; CDR3 protein: CASSPQRGSYEQYF; CDR3 DNA: TGTGCCAGCAGCCCCCAGCGGGGCTCCTACGAGCAGTACTTC
clone size: .; D gene: .; J gene: TRBJ1-1; V gene: TRBV9; CDR3 length: 13; CDR3 protein: CASSVHHDTEAFF; CDR3 DNA: TGTGCCAGCAGCGTTCACCACGACACGGAAGCTTTCTTT
clone size: .; D gene: TRBD1; J gene: TRBJ2-4; V gene: TRBV30; CDR3 length: 15; CDR3 protein: CAWSVGQGDKNIQYF; CDR3 DNA: TGTGCCTGGAGTGTAGGACAGGGCGACAAAAACATTCAGTACTTC